Shown below are 31 T cell receptor beta chains from a single sample sequenced in a study of human T cells and chemical hapten exposure. Via MiXCR, TCRdb re-called the RACE reads, giving one row per CDR3 protein. The sample contains tens of thousands of distinct CDR3 sequences, roughly a tenth of which appear only once. As for time point: patch test 1, 2 weeks after DPC sensitization. Regarding treatment: therapeutic diphenylcyclopropenone sensitization with weekly scalp DPC. Material: whole blood, obtained in connection with sensitization to the hapten diphenylcyclopropenone (DPC). These receptors all stem from a woman aged 40 to 50 with alopecia areata. Some clones in this sample may be carry-over from other donors' samples.

To note about this clonotype: This may come from a read error, since a much larger clone is one base off. This chain joins TRBV20-1 and TRBJ1-1, with no clear D. The CDR3 is 10 amino acids. Germline assignment: CDR1 DFQATT and CDR2 SNEGSKA (reference sequence). The DNA for the CDR3 is TGCAGGGCTCGGGGTTCTGAAGCTTTCTTT. It specifies CRARGSEAFF.

At least ten counts were recorded for this clonotype. The V call is TRBV7-9, the J call TRBJ1-1, with D possibly matching TRBD1 (5 bases). V was cut by 0 bases and J by 0 bases, with 8 bases left in between. The CDR3 covers 15 residues. Germline CDR1 SEHNR, CDR2 FQNEAQ (reference sequence). The CDR3 DNA reads TGTGCCAGCAGCTTAGCGCAGGGAATGAACACTGAAGCTTTCTTT. Protein: CASSLAQGMNTEAFF.

This clonotype appeared many times. The chain carries TRBV5-4 and TRBJ2-3, with D perhaps TRBD1 or TRBD2 (5 bases each). The germline V and J ends were trimmed by 4 bases and 2 bases, with 14 bases remaining between them. The CDR3 is 15 amino acids. Germline values: CDR1 SGHNT, CDR2 YYREEE (reference sequence). The CDR3 coding sequence is TGTGCCAGCAGCCGCTGGGGTGGGACCACAGATACGCAGTATTTT. Translating it yields CASSRWGGTTDTQYF.

This clonotype was observed at least ten times. The J gene is TRBJ1-2, the V gene TRBV7-2; TRBD1 might be the D (6 bases). The CDR3 totals 15 residues. Germline V gives CDR1 SGHTA, CDR2 FQGNSA. Trimming pared 1 base from V and 3 bases from J, leaving 12 bases between. The CDR3 region is CASSLVTGGDYGYTF. For the CDR3, the DNA is TGTGCCAGCAGCTTAGTGACAGGAGGTGACTATGGCTACACCTTC. Combining the CDR3 with reference TRBV7-2 and TRBJ1-2 gives the whole variable domain GAGVSQSPSNKVTEKGKDVELRCDPISGHTALYWYRQSLGQGLEFLIYFQGNSAPDKSGLPSDRFSAERTGGSVSTLTIQRTQQEDSAVYLCASSLVTGGDYGYTFGSGTRLTVV.

This clonotype was counted ten times or more. The rearrangement uses TRBV20-1 and TRBJ1-4, with a weak D call TRBD1 (5 bases). This CDR3 has 15 residues. Per germline, CDR1 DFQATT and CDR2 SNEGSKA (reference sequence). The V end lost 0 bases, the J end lost 7 bases, and 15 bases lay between the germline ends. CDR3 in DNA: TGCAGTGCTAGAGATTTATCTTCGACAGCTGAAAAACTGTTTTTT. This gives the protein CSARDLSSTAEKLFF.

The chain uses TRBV7-9 and TRBJ2-7; D not resolved. CDR1 and CDR2 (germline): SEHNR, FQNEAQ (reference sequence). Deletions cut 0 bases from V and 2 bases from J, with 5 bases between. This CDR3 region has 13 residues. CDR3 in DNA: TGTGCCAGCAGCTTAGCGGCCACCTACGAGCAGTACTTC. Amino acid sequence: CASSLAATYEQYF.

This clonotype was detected ten times or more. This chain connects TRBV29-1 to TRBJ2-5; 8 bases line up with TRBD2. The V gene's germline CDR1 is SQVTM and CDR2 ANQGSEA. The CDR3 has 15 amino acids. Trimming at V came to 3 bases and at J to 4 bases, leaving 10 bases not matched to a gene. The DNA of the CDR3 is TGCAGCGTTGACCCGGGACTAGGAGTCCCAGAGACCCAGTACTTC. Translated: CSVDPGLGVPETQYF.

At least ten counts were recorded for this clonotype. The chain links TRBV7-3 to TRBJ2-2; 11 nucleotides match TRBD1. Germline values: CDR1 SGHTA, CDR2 FQGTGA. With V trimmed by 5 bases and J by 4 bases, 9 bases remained unmatched. The CDR3 is 17 residues long. The DNA of the CDR3 is TGTGCCAGCAGCCCTTCCCGGGACAGGGGGGCCACCGGGGAGCTGTTTTTT. It is translated as CASSPSRDRGATGELFF.

This clonotype appeared many times. The chain links TRBV12-3 or TRBV12-4 to TRBJ2-5, with a weak D call TRBD1 (5 bases). CDR3 length: 18 amino acids. Trimming took 2 bases from V and 1 from J, leaving 20 bases between them. The CDR3 loop is CASSLNPLAGKPQETQYF. In nucleotides, the CDR3 is TGTGCCAGCAGTTTAAACCCCCTGGCAGGGAAACCCCAAGAGACCCAGTACTTC.

CDR3 amino acids: CASSRQGANTGELFF. DNA of the CDR3: TGTGCCAGCAGTCGACAGGGCGCGAACACCGGGGAGCTGTTTTTT. V gene TRBV6-5 combines with J gene TRBJ2-2, with TRBD1 identical over 7 bases. The V gene's germline CDR1 is MNHEY and CDR2 SVGAGI. There are 15 residues in the CDR3. V trimming: 5 bases; J trimming: 0 bases; junction bases outside the gene matches: 3.

There are many counts of this clonotype. The V gene is TRBV6-2 or TRBV6-3, the J gene TRBJ1-1; TRBD1 matches 8 bases. Germline CDR1 MNHEY, CDR2 SVGEGT. V dropped 2 bases and J dropped 1; count of bases not matched to a gene: 3. This CDR3 has 15 residues. The chain's CDR3 is CASSYNDRGNTEAFF. CDR3 DNA sequence: TGTGCCAGCAGTTACAACGACAGGGGGAACACTGAAGCTTTCTTT.

The genes are TRBV29-1 and TRBJ2-1; perhaps TRBD2 as D (6 bases). V lost 4 bases and J lost 4, with 14 bases in between. CDR1 SQVTM and CDR2 ANQGSEA come from the germline V gene. The CDR3 is 14 residues long. CDR3 bases: TGCAGCGTTGCGGCGCGGGGCGTATACAATGAGCAGTTCTTC. Protein product: CSVAARGVYNEQFF.

This clonotype was observed many times. This sequence joins TRBV29-1 and TRBJ2-7; D remains ambiguous. This CDR3 has 12 residues. Germline assignment: CDR1 SQVTM and CDR2 ANQGSEA. V lost 6 bases to trimming and J lost 5 bases, with 14 bases between them. CDR3 region: CSVKGPRNEQYF. The CDR3 DNA reads TGCAGCGTGAAAGGGCCCCGAAACGAGCAGTACTTC.

This clonotype was seen repeatedly, ten times or more. The chain uses TRBV7-8 and TRBJ2-1; 7 nucleotides align to TRBD1. The CDR3 loop spans 21 amino acids. CDR1 is SGHVS, CDR2 FQNEAQ, per germline. After removal of 3 bases from V and 0 bases from J, the junction contained 20 bases not matched to a gene. The DNA for the CDR3 is TGTGCCAGCAGCTTGAGACAGGGTAGTTGGGGCGGTTCGAACTCCTACAATGAGCAGTTCTTC. It codes for CASSLRQGSWGGSNSYNEQFF.

This clonotype came up many times. The CDR3 DNA sequence: TGTGCCAGCAGTGAACAGTTTCGGGGACAGGGGCGGCAGTACTTC. The encoded protein is CASSEQFRGQGRQYF. The V and J genes are TRBV6-1 and TRBJ2-7; TRBD1 agrees at 10 bases. The CDR3 has 15 amino acids. Germline V gives CDR1 MNHNS, CDR2 SASEGT. Losses at the gene ends were 2 bases for V and 9 bases for J; bases not matched to a gene: 10.

In its sample, this clonotype was seen many times. The chain employs TRBV28 and TRBJ2-7; tentatively, D is TRBD1 (6 bases). Germline V gene sequence: CDR1 MDHEN, CDR2 SYDVKM. The CDR3 runs to 15 residues. V lost 5 bases and J lost 2, with 16 bases in between. CDR3: CASSPPGVQAYEQYF. Written as DNA, the CDR3 is TGTGCCAGCAGTCCTCCAGGGGTTCAAGCCTACGAGCAGTACTTC.

This clonotype has at least ten counts. The chain has TRBV7-2 and TRBJ2-7, with a weak D call TRBD1 (6 bases). From germline, CDR1 is SGHTA and CDR2 FQGNSA. Trimming took 4 bases from V and 1 from J, leaving 20 bases between them. The CDR3 sequence is 17 residues long. In nucleotides, the CDR3 is TGTGCCAGCAGCTCCCGGGACACCGGGGTTTTGTCCTACGAGCAGTACTTC. Translation: CASSSRDTGVLSYEQYF.

This clonotype has a count of ten or more. The V gene is TRBV7-3, the J gene TRBJ2-1; D not resolved. This CDR3 has 14 residues. V lost 3 bases, J lost 6 bases, and 12 bases lay in between. The V gene's germline CDR1 is SGHTA and CDR2 FQGTGA. In DNA form, the CDR3 reads TGTGCCAGCAGCTTGCTGGGCAGGTCCAATGAGCAGTTCTTC. Residues: CASSLLGRSNEQFF.

This clonotype was observed a few times. The chain is built from TRBV6-2 or TRBV6-3 and TRBJ2-2; the D gene is possibly TRBD2 (6 bases). Trimming pared 5 bases from V and 5 bases from J, leaving 9 bases between. The CDR3 is 13 residues long. The germline gives CDR1 MNHEY, CDR2 SVGEGT. Written as DNA, the CDR3 is TGTGCCAGCAGTAGAGGGAGGACCGGGGAGCTGTTTTTT. Its protein is CASSRGRTGELFF.

The V call is TRBV12-3 or TRBV12-4, the J call TRBJ1-6; 7 bases line up with TRBD1. The CDR3 is made up of 14 amino acids. V shed 6 bases, J shed 6 bases, and the junction held 5 bases outside the gene matches. The CDR3 DNA is TGTGCCAGCAGAGAGACAGGGATTAATTCACCCCTCCACTTT. This encodes CASRETGINSPLHF.

This clonotype was counted at least ten times. J is TRBJ2-2 and V is TRBV29-1; D is unresolved. Germline-derived CDR1 and CDR2 are SQVTM and ANQGSEA. The CDR3 runs 14 residues. Trimming removed 7 bases at V and 2 bases at J, with 14 bases between. The CDR3 reads CSASAGPNTGELFF. CDR3 DNA sequence: TGCAGCGCCTCCGCAGGACCCAACACCGGGGAGCTGTTTTTT.

V is TRBV3-1 and J is TRBJ1-2; D call uncertain. The CDR3 totals 13 residues. The V and J ends lost 1 base and 4 bases respectively, with 7 bases between them. CDR1 is LGHDT, CDR2 YNNKEL, per germline (reference sequence). In nucleotides, the CDR3 is TGTGCCAGCAGCCAAGTACAGACCTATGGCTACACCTTC. It codes for CASSQVQTYGYTF.

The rearrangement links TRBV7-9 to TRBJ1-5, with D possibly matching TRBD1 (5 bases). This CDR3 region has 12 residues. CDR1 and CDR2 from the germline V gene are SEHNR and FQNEAQ (reference sequence). The ends were cut back, 6 bases at V and 4 bases at J, with 7 bases in the middle. For the CDR3, the DNA is TGTGCCAGCAGGAAGGGGAATCAGCCCCAGCATTTT. Protein sequence: CASRKGNQPQHF. Full variable domain (outside the CDR3, taken from reference TRBV7-9 and TRBJ1-5): DTGVSQNPRHKITKRGQNVTFRCDPISEHNRLYWYRQTLGQGPEFLTYFQNEAQLEKSRLLSDRFSAERPKGSFSTLEIQRTEQGDSAMYLCASRKGNQPQHFGDGTRLSIL.

This clonotype occurred many times. The rearrangement joins TRBV19 to TRBJ2-7; 9 bases are a match to TRBD2. V lost 3 bases to trimming and J lost 5 bases; unmatched junction nucleotides: 8. Germline V gene sequence: CDR1 LNHDA, CDR2 SQIVND (reference sequence). This CDR3 has 15 amino acids. In nucleotides, the CDR3 is TGTGCCAGTAGTATCGGGGCTAGCGGGGTGAACGAGCAGTACTTC. Translating gives CASSIGASGVNEQYF.

The chain combines TRBV2 with TRBJ1-3; D may be TRBD1 (6 bases). V lost 6 bases and J 0 bases, leaving 9 bases between the germline ends. CDR3 size: 14 residues. Germline V gene data show CDR1 as SNHLY and CDR2 as FYNNEI. CDR3 in amino acids: CASSLQGSGNTIYF. CDR3 nucleotide sequence: TGTGCCAGCAGCCTACAGGGCTCTGGAAACACCATATATTTT. Looking up the rest from reference TRBV2 and TRBJ1-3 gives the full variable domain: EPEVTQTPSHQVTQMGQEVILRCVPISNHLYFYWYRQILGQKVEFLVSFYNNEISEKSEIFDDQFSVERPDGSNFTLKIRSTKLEDSAMYFCASSLQGSGNTIYFGEGSWLTVV.

To note about this clonotype: This may arise from a read error, as a much more abundant clone is one base away. CDR3 sequence (DNA): TGCGCCAGCAGCTCGGAACACGCCGGGGAGCTGTTTTTT. Encoded protein: CASSSEHAGELFF. The V call is TRBV5-1, the J call TRBJ2-2; the D is unclear. This CDR3 has 13 residues. The ends were cut back, 3 bases at V and 6 bases at J, with 9 bases in the middle. Germline CDR1 is SGHRS and CDR2 is YFSETQ.

For the CDR3, the DNA is TGTGCCAGCAGCTCCGGTGTATCCTTTGAAGCTTTCTTT. Protein sequence: CASSSGVSFEAFF. The V and J genes are TRBV7-9 and TRBJ1-1; no clear D gene. CDR1 and CDR2 from the germline V gene are SEHNR and FQNEAQ (reference sequence). The length of the CDR3 is 13 residues. Deletions cut 4 bases from V and 7 bases from J, with 13 bases between. The variable domain in full, completed from reference TRBV7-9 and TRBJ1-1, reads DTGVSQNPRHKITKRGQNVTFRCDPISEHNRLYWYRQTLGQGPEFLTYFQNEAQLEKSRLLSDRFSAERPKGSFSTLEIQRTEQGDSAMYLCASSSGVSFEAFFGQGTRLTVV.

In its sample, this clonotype was seen once. The rearrangement uses TRBV28 and TRBJ1-5; the D gene is possibly TRBD1 (5 bases). This CDR3 region has 14 residues. V lost 6 bases to trimming and J lost 1 base, with 10 bases between them. Germline lookup yields CDR1 MDHEN and CDR2 SYDVKM. CDR3 protein: CASRPTGSNQPQHF. DNA for the CDR3: TGTGCCAGCAGACCAACAGGAAGCAATCAGCCCCAGCATTTT.

This clonotype was detected many times. The chain has TRBV7-9 and TRBJ1-2; the match to TRBD1 covers 10 bases. V lost 5 bases and J lost 4; bases outside the gene matches: 4. Germline CDR1 reads SEHNR; CDR2 reads FQNEAQ (reference sequence). CDR3 length equals 14 residues. The CDR3 region has the DNA TGTGCCAGCAGCCCGGACAGGGGGGTCTATGGCTACACCTTC. Protein sequence: CASSPDRGVYGYTF.

This clonotype has a count of ten or more. This chain connects TRBV29-1 to TRBJ2-7; 8 bases are shared with TRBD1. Losses at the gene ends were 4 bases for V and 2 bases for J; bases not matched to a gene: 7. The CDR3 runs 14 residues. CDR1 and CDR2 (germline): SQVTM, ANQGSEA. This CDR3 reads CSVVGTGNTYEQYF. CDR3 in DNA: TGCAGCGTTGTCGGGACAGGCAACACCTACGAGCAGTACTTC.

The table lists this clonotype with many counts. The rearrangement uses TRBV6-5 and TRBJ1-2; weak D call: TRBD1 (5 bases). Germline V gives CDR1 MNHEY, CDR2 SVGAGI. Trimming shortened V by 8 bases and J by 3 bases, and 13 bases separated the two germline ends. The CDR3 spans 13 residues. Here the CDR3 DNA reads TGTGCCAGCTCTAAGGGGCAACACTATGGCTACACCTTC. Its translation is CASSKGQHYGYTF.